Each of the 9 T cell receptor beta chains below was sequenced from the same sample in a study of blood T cells in healthy people across ages. The authors ran a second PCR of 7 to 11 cycles using a sample-barcoded 5' primer and a J-beta primer mix. One entry per CDR3 protein results from TCRdb running MiXCR on the 5' RACE reads. The sample has about 800,000 distinct CDR3 sequences; approximately 25% are singletons. These data also formed part of another study, on T cells of mothers and their children.

Sequencing was carried out using blood. These receptors all stem from a boy between 10 and 17 years old in good health.

The gene calls are TRBV7-8 and TRBJ2-5, with 7 bases identical to TRBD1. J lost 3 bases, V lost 2 bases, and 15 bases had no gene match. The germline CDR1 and CDR2 sequences are SGHVS and FQNEAQ. This CDR3 region has 18 residues. CDR3 in amino acids: CASSLIGTATISEETQYF. The CDR3 DNA reads TGTGCCAGCAGCTTAATAGGGACAGCAACGATCTCGGAAGAGACCCAGTACTTC.

This rearrangement joins TRBV6-1 to TRBJ2-2; D might be TRBD1 (5 bases). The V gene lost 5 bases and the J gene lost 4 bases, with 20 bases spanning the gap. Germline-derived CDR1 and CDR2 are MNHNS and SASEGT. The CDR3 has 17 amino acids. The CDR3 here is CASSPFPIQVSTGELFF. The CDR3 nucleotides are TGTGCCAGCAGTCCCTTCCCGATACAGGTTTCCACCGGGGAGCTGTTTTTT.

This clonotype has just a few counts. The CDR3 DNA sequence: TGTGCCAGCAGCTTCTCGACGGGGACGGCATACGAGCAGTACTTC. Its protein product is CASSFSTGTAYEQYF. The V and J genes are TRBV7-2 and TRBJ2-7; D tentatively reads TRBD1 or TRBD2 (5 bases each). CDR1 is SGHTA and CDR2 is FQGNSA in the germline V gene. Trimming shortened V by 3 bases and J by 4 bases, and 16 bases separated the two germline ends. CDR3 length: 15 amino acids.

This clonotype was recorded a few times. This sequence joins TRBV30 and TRBJ2-3; no definite D call. CDR1 and CDR2 from the germline V gene are GTSNPN and SVGIG (reference sequence). The CDR3 runs to 13 residues. V gave up 3 bases and J gave up 0 bases, with 7 bases separating them. The CDR3 DNA reads TGTGCCTGGAGCCGAGACAGCACAGATACGCAGTATTTT. It codes for CAWSRDSTDTQYF.

The J gene is TRBJ2-7, the V gene TRBV6-6; the D gene could be TRBD1 or TRBD2 (5 bases each). Per the germline V gene, CDR1 is MNHNY and CDR2 is SVGAGI (reference sequence). V was clipped by 10 bases and J by 3 bases, with 22 bases between them. The CDR3 covers 15 residues. CDR3 amino acids: CATFGMGRENYEQYF. The CDR3, as DNA: TGTGCCACCTTCGGGATGGGCAGGGAAAACTACGAGCAGTACTTC.

In this sample, this clonotype turned up a few times. One end of the junction fails to match germline, which may point to a read error. This chain connects TRBV29-1 to TRBJ2-5; TRBD1 is a possible D gene (5 bases). This CDR3 is 8 amino acids long. CDR1 SQVTM and CDR2 ANQGSEA come from the germline V gene. In DNA, the CDR3 is TGCAGCGCCCAAGGGGAATTCTTC. As protein: CSAQGEFF. The variable domain in full, with the rest retrieved from reference TRBV29-1 and TRBJ2-5, is SAVISQKPSRDICQRGTSLTIQCQVDSQVTMMFWYRQQPGQSLTLIATANQGSEATYESGFVIDKFPISRPNLTFSTLTVSNMSPEDSSIYLCSAQGEFFGPGTRLLVL.

This chain links TRBV7-9 with TRBJ2-1, with TRBD2 as a possible D gene (6 bases). There are 14 residues in the CDR3. V shed 8 bases and J shed 4 bases, with 15 bases lying between them. Per germline, CDR1 SEHNR and CDR2 FQNEAQ (reference sequence). The CDR3 DNA reads as TGTGCCAGCGCAAGGGAGGAGGTTTACAATGAGCAGTTCTTC. It encodes CASAREEVYNEQFF.

The V and J genes are TRBV15 and TRBJ2-5; D remains ambiguous. The germline V and J ends were trimmed by 0 bases and 1 base, with 9 bases remaining between them. Looked up from germline, CDR1 is LNHNV and CDR2 is YYDKDF (reference sequence). The CDR3 has 15 amino acids. DNA of the CDR3: TGTGCCACCAGCAGAGATGAATCCGGCCAAGAGACCCAGTACTTC. It codes for CATSRDESGQETQYF.

This sequence joins TRBV13 and TRBJ2-1, with 7 bases identical to TRBD2. There are 19 residues in the CDR3. Trimming removed 5 bases from V and 0 bases from J; junction bases left unmatched: 16. Germline V lookup: CDR1 PRHDT, CDR2 FYEKMQ (reference sequence). This CDR3 reads CASSGDRDYPSSSYNEQFF. The CDR3 nucleotides are TGTGCCAGCAGCGGAGACCGGGACTACCCAAGCAGCTCCTACAATGAGCAGTTCTTC.